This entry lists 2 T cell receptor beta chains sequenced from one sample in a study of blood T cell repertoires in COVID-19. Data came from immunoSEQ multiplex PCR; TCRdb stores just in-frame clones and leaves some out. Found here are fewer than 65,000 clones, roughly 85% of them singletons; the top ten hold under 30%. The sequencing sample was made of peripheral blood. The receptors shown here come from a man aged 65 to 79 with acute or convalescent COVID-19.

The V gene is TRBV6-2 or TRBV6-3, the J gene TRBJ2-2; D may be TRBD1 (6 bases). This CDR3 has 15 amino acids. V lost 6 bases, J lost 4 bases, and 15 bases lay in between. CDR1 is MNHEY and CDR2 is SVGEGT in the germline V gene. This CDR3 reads CASSLWTESTGELFF. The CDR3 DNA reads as TGTGCCAGCAGCTTATGGACAGAAAGCACCGGGGAGCTGTTTTTT.

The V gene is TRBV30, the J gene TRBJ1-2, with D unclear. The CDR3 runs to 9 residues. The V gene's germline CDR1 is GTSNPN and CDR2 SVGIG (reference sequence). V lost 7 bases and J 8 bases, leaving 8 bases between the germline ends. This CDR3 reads CASERGYTF. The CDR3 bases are TGTGCCTCCGAGAGAGGCTACACCTTC.